Sequencing of this T cell receptor (beta chain) was carried out in a study of neurological immune-mediated disorders. Each CDR3 protein is one row after TCRdb ran MiXCR on the 5' RACE reads. Counted here are fewer than 75,000 distinct CDR3 sequences, 4.5% occurring once; the ten biggest clones make up approximately 7%. V was pared by 0 bases and J by 5 bases, with 10 bases between. This CDR3 has 14 residues. The germline CDR1 and CDR2 sequences are SGHAT and FQNNGV. There are a few counts of this clonotype. The genes are TRBV11-2 and TRBJ2-5; D not certain. Specimen: PBMCs. This clonotype originated in a man in his thirties or forties with multiple sclerosis. The CDR3 protein is CASSLEASGETQYF. The DNA for the CDR3 is TGTGCCAGCAGCTTAGAGGCTAGTGGGGAGACCCAGTACTTC. Variable domain in full (rest from reference TRBV11-2 and TRBJ2-5): EAGVAQSPRYKIIEKRQSVAFWCNPISGHATLYWYQQILGQGPKLLIQFQNNGVVDDSQLPKDRFSAERLKGVDSTLKIQPAKLEDSAVYLCASSLEASGETQYFGPGTRLLVL.